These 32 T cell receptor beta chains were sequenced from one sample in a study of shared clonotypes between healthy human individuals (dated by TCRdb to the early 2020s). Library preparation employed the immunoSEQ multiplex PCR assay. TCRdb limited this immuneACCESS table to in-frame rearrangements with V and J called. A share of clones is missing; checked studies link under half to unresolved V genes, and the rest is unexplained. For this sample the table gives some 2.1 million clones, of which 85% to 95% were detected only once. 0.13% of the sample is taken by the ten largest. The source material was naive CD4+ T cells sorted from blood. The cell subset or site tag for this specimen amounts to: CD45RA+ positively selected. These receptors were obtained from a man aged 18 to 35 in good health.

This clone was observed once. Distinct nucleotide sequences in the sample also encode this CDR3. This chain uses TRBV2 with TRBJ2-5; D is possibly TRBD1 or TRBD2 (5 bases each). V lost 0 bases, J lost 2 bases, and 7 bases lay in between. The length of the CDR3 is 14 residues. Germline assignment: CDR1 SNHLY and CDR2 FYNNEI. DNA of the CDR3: TGTGCCAGCAGTGAAGCGAGGGGTCAAGAGACCCAGTACTTC. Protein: CASSEARGQETQYF.

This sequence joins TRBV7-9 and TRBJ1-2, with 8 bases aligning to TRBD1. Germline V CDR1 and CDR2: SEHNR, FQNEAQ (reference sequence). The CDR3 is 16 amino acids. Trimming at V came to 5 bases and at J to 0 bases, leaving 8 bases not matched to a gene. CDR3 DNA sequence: TGTGCCAGCAGCCCAGGACAGGGAGCCCCTAACTATGGCTACACCTTC. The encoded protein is CASSPGQGAPNYGYTF.

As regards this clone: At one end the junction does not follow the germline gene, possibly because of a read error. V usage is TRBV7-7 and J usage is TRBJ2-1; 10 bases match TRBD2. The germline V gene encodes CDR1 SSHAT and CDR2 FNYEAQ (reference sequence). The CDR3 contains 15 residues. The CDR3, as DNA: TGTGCTAGCAGCTCCGGGACTAGCGCTTACAATGAGCAGTTCTTC. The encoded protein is CASSSGTSAYNEQFF.

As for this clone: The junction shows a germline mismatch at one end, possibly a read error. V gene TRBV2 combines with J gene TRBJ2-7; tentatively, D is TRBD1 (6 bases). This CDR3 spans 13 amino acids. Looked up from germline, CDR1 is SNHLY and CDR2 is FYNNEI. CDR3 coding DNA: TGTGCCAGCAGAGAAGGGCAGGGGTTCGAGCAGTACTTC. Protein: CASREGQGFEQYF.

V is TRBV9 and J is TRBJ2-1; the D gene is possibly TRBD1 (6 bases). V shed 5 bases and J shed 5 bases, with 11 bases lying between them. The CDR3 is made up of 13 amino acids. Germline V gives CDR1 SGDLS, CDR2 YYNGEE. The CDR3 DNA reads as TGTGCCAGCAGGGGGGCCCTTGACAATGAGCAGTTCTTC. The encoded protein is CASRGALDNEQFF. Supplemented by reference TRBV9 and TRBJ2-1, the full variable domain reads DSGVTQTPKHLITATGQRVTLRCSPRSGDLSVYWYQQSLDQGLQFLIQYYNGEERAKGNILERFSAQQFPDLHSELNLSSLELGDSALYFCASRGALDNEQFFGPGTRLTVL.

The CDR3 protein is CASSERVQPKGGEQYF. CDR3 bases: TGTGCCAGCAGTGAAAGGGTCCAACCAAAGGGGGGCGAGCAGTACTTC. The J gene is TRBJ2-7, the V gene TRBV6-1, with D perhaps assigned TRBD1 or TRBD2 (6 bases each). Germline lookup yields CDR1 MNHNS and CDR2 SASEGT. The germline V and J ends were trimmed by 2 bases and 6 bases, with 20 bases remaining between them. The CDR3 runs to 16 residues.

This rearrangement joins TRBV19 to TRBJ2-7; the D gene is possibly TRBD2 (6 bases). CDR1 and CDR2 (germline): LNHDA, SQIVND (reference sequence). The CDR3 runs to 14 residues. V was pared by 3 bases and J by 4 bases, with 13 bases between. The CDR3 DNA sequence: TGTGCCAGTAGTATTTTAGCGGAGCCTTACGAGCAGTACTTC. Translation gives CASSILAEPYEQYF.

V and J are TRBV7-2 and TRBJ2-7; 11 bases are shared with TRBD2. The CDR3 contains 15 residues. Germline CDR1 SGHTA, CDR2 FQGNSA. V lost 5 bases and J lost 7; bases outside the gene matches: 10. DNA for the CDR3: TGTGCCAGCAGCGAATGGGGACTAGCGGACGGGGAGCAGTACTTC. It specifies CASSEWGLADGEQYF.

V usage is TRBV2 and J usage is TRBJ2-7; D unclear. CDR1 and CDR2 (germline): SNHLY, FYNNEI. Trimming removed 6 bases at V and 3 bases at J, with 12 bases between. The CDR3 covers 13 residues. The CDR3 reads CASSVNILYEQYF. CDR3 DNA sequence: TGTGCCAGCAGCGTTAATATCCTCTACGAGCAGTACTTC.

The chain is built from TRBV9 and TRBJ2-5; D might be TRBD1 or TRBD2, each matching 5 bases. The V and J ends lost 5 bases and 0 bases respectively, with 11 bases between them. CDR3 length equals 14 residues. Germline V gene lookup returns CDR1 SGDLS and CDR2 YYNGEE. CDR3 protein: CASSGTVHQETQYF. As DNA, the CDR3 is TGTGCCAGCAGTGGGACCGTCCACCAAGAGACCCAGTACTTC.

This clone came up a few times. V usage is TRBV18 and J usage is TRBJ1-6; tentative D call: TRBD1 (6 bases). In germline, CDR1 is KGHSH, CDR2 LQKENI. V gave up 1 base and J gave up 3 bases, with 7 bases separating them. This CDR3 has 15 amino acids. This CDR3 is CASSPQGDYNSPLHF. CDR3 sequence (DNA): TGTGCCAGCTCACCACAGGGGGACTATAATTCACCCCTCCACTTT.

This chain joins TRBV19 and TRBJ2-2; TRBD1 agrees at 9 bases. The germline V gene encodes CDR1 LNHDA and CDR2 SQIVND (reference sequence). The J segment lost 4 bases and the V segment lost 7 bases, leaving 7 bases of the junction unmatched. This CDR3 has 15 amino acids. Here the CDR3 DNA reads TGTGCCAGTAAGCCTGAGACAGGGGGCACCGGGGAGCTGTTTTTT. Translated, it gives CASKPETGGTGELFF.

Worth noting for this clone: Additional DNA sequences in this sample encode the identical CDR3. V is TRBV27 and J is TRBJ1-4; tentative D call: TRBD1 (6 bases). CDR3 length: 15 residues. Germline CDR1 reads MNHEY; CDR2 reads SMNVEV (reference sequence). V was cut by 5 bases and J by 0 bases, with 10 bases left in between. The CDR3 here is CASSLQGTTNEKLFF. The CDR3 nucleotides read TGTGCCAGCAGTCTACAGGGTACAACTAATGAAAAACTGTTTTTT.

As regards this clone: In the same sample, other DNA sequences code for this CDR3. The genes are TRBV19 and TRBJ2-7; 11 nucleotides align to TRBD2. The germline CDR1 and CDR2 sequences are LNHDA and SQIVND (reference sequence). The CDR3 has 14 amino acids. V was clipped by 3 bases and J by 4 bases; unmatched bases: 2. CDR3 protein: CASSIGTSGYEQYF. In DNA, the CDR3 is TGTGCCAGTAGTATCGGGACTAGCGGATACGAGCAGTACTTC.

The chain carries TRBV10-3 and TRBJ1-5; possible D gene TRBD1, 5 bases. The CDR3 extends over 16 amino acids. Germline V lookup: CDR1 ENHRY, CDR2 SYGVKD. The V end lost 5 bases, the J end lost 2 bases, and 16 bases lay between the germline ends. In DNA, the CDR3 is TGTGCCATCAGTCCACAGGCTTCAGCGGGCAATCAGCCCCAGCATTTT. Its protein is CAISPQASAGNQPQHF.

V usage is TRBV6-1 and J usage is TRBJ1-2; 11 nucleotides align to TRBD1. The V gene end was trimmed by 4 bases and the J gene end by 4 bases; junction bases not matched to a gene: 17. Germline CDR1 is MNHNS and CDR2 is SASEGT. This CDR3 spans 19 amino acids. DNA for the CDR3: TGTGCCAGCAGTGGACGGGGTCAACCCGGGACAGGGGGACTCTATGGCTACACCTTC. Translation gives CASSGRGQPGTGGLYGYTF.

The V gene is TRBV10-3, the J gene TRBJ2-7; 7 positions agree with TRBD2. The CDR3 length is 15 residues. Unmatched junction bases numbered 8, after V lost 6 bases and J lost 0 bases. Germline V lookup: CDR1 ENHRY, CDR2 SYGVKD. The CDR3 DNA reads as TGTGCCATCAGCGGCGGGAGCCCTAGCTCCTACGAGCAGTACTTC. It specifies CAISGGSPSSYEQYF.

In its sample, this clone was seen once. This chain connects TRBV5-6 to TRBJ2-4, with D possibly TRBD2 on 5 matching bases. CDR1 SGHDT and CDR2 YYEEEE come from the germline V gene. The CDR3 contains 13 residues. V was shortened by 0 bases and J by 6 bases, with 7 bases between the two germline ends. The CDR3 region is CASSLGRANIQYF. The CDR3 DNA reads TGTGCCAGCAGCTTGGGGCGGGCAAACATTCAGTACTTC.

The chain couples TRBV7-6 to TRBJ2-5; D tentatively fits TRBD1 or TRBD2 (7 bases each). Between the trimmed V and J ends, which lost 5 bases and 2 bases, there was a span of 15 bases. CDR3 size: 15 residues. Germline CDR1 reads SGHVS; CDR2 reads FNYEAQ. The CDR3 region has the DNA TGTGCCAGCAGCCCAGGGGGGGTCGGACAAGAGACCCAGTACTTC. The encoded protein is CASSPGGVGQETQYF.

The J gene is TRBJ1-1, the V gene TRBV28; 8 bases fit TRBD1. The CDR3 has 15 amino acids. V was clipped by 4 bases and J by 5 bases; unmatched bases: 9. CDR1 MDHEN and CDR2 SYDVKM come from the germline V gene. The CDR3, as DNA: TGTGCCAGCAGTTCAGACAGGGGACTAGGGACTGAAGCTTTCTTT. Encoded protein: CASSSDRGLGTEAFF.

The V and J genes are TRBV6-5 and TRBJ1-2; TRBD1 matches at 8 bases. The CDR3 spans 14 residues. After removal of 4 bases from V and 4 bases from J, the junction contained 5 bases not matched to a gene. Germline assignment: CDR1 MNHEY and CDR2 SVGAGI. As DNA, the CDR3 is TGTGCCAGCAGTTGGAACAGGGGGAGCTATGGCTACACCTTC. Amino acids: CASSWNRGSYGYTF.

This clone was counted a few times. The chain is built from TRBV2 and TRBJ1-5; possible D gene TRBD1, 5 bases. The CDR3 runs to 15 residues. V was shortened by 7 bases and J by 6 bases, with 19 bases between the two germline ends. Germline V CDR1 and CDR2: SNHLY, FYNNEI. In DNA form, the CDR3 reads TGTGCCAGCACCCAAGGCAGGGAGGGGAGTCAGCCCCAGCATTTT. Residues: CASTQGREGSQPQHF. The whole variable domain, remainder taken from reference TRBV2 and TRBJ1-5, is EPEVTQTPSHQVTQMGQEVILRCVPISNHLYFYWYRQILGQKVEFLVSFYNNEISEKSEIFDDQFSVERPDGSNFTLKIRSTKLEDSAMYFCASTQGREGSQPQHFGDGTRLSIL.

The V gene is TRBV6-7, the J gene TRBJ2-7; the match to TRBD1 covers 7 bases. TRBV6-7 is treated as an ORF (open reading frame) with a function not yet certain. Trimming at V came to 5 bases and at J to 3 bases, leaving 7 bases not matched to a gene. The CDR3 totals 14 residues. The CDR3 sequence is CASSISGQLYEQYF. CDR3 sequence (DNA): TGTGCCAGCAGTATTTCGGGACAGCTCTACGAGCAGTACTTC.

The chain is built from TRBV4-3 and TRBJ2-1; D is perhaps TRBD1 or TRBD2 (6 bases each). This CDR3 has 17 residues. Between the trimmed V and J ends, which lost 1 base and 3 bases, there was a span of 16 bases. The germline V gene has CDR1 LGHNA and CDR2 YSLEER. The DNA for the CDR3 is TGCGCCAGCAGCCAAGGGGGGGCGGTCAGAAACTACAATGAGCAGTTCTTC. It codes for CASSQGGAVRNYNEQFF.

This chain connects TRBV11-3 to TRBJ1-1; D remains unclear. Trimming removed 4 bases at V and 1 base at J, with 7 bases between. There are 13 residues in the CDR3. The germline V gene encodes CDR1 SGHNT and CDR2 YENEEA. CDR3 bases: TGTGCCAGCAGCTCGGACCCGAACACTGAAGCTTTCTTT. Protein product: CASSSDPNTEAFF.

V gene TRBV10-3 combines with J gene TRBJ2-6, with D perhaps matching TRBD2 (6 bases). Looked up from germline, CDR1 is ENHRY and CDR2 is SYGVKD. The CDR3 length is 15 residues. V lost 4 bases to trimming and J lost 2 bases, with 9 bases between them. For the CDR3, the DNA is TGTGCCATCAGTGGAGGGACTCCTGGGGCCAACGTCCTGACTTTC. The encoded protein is CAISGGTPGANVLTF.

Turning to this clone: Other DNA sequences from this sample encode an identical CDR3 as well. In DNA, the CDR3 is TGTGCCAGCAGCTTAGGAACAGGGCTGGGATCACCCCTCCACTTT. It codes for CASSLGTGLGSPLHF. The chain joins TRBV11-2 to TRBJ1-6; a weak D match, TRBD1 (6 bases). Germline V CDR1 and CDR2: SGHAT, FQNNGV. The V end lost 1 base, the J end lost 10 bases, and 14 bases lay between the germline ends. This CDR3 is 15 amino acids long.

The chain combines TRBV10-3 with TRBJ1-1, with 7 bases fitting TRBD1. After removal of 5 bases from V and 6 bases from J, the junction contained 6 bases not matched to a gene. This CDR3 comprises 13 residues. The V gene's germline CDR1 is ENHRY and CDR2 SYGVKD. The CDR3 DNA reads TGTGCCATCAGTCCAGGGGGTGTCTCTGAAGCTTTCTTT. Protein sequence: CAISPGGVSEAFF.

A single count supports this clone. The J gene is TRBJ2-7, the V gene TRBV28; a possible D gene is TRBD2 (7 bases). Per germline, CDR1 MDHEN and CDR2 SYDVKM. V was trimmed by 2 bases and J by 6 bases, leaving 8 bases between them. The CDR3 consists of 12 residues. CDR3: CASSLRGGEQYF. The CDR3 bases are TGTGCCAGCAGTTTAAGGGGGGGCGAGCAGTACTTC.

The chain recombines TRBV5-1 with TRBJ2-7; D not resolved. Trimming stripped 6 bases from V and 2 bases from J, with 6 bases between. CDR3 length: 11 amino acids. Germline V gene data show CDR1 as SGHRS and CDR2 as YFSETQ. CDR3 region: CASNLTYEQYF. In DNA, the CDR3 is TGCGCCAGCAATCTGACCTACGAGCAGTACTTC. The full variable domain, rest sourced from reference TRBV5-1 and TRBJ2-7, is KAGVTQTPRYLIKTRGQQVTLSCSPISGHRSVSWYQQTPGQGLQFLFEYFSETQRNKGNFPGRFSGRQFSNSRSEMNVSTLELGDSALYLCASNLTYEQYFGPGTRLTVT.

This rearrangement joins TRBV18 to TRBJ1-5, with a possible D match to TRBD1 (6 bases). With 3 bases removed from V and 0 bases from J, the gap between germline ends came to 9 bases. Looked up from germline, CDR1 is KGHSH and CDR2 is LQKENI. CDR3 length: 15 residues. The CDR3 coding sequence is TGTGCCAGCTCACCTAACAGGGATAGCAATCAGCCCCAGCATTTT. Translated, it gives CASSPNRDSNQPQHF.

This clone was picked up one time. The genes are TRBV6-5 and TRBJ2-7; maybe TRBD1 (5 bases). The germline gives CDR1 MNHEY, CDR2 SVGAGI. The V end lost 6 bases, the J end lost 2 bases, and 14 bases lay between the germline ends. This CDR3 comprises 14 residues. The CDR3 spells CASSPVDRPYEQYF. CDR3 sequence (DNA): TGTGCCAGCAGCCCCGTCGACAGACCCTACGAGCAGTACTTC.